This T cell receptor (beta chain) comes out of a study of vaccination and CD4 T cells after COVID-19. Study information: Six males and four females constituted the convalescent cohort, two of whom were Hispanic. Overlapping spike peptides of SARS-CoV-2, HCoV-NL63, HCoV-OC43 and HCoV-229E stimulated the cells.

J was trimmed by 1 base and V by 3 bases; bases with no gene match: 12. Per the germline V gene, CDR1 is LNHDA and CDR2 is SQIVND (reference sequence). The CDR3 runs to 17 residues. An Oncomine TCR Beta short-read assay was used to sequence the DNA from cultured CD4+ T cells. In TCRdb, the PCR reads were re-called with MiXCR into one record per CDR3 protein. The data hold about 14,000 distinct CDR3 sequences, with about 50% observed a single time. Regarding treatment: approximately nine-day PBMC culture with coronavirus spike peptide pools or control peptides (ViraFEST assay). ViraFEST enlarged antigen-specific T cell populations with peptide pools and afterwards sequenced TCRs. Comment on this clonotype: As yet, its antigen is unknown.

The receptor's source is a human donor who had recovered from COVID-19. Sequencing was done on a sample of CD4+ T cells from blood, cultured in vitro. The chain links TRBV19 to TRBJ2-7, with 7 bases matching TRBD2. CDR3 DNA sequence: TGTGCCAGTAGTATGGCCCCAACTAGCGTTGGATCCTACGAGCAGTACTTC. Protein product: CASSMAPTSVGSYEQYF.